This T cell receptor (beta chain) was profiled in a study of T cell responses to AZD1222 COVID-19 vaccine. Second doses that came at about 4 or about 12 weeks were put together. Germline CDR1 is LNHNV and CDR2 is YYDKDF (reference sequence). V lost 3 bases and J 7 bases, leaving 19 bases between the germline ends. The CDR3 is 15 amino acids. Worth noting for this clone: Its antigen is unknown.

TCRdb's table, derived via immunoSEQ multiplex PCR, lists solely in-frame clones and lacks some. The sample lists approximately 89,000 clones, 90% to 95% occurring once. Study-wide results and limits: After two AZD1222 doses, spike-specific TCR breadth and depth rose versus day 0. Reports indicate that nearly half of spike-specific TCRs are directed at unmutated variant regions. Clonal diversity may have been underestimated in mostly white British donors.

This chain connects TRBV15 to TRBJ2-7; tentative D call: TRBD1 (7 bases). The material sequenced was peripheral blood, taken 28 days after the second AZD1222 dose. The receptor's source is an adult who received the AZD1222 COVID-19 vaccine. The CDR3 region has the DNA TGTGCCACCAGCAGCAACAGGGGACTCGGTCGTGAGCAGTACTTC. Translation: CATSSNRGLGREQYF. Full variable domain (remainder filled in from reference TRBV15 and TRBJ2-7): DAMVIQNPRYQVTQFGKPVTLSCSQTLNHNVMYWYQQKSSQAPKLLFHYYDKDFNNEADTPDNFQSRRPNTSFCFLDIRSPGLGDTAMYLCATSSNRGLGREQYFGPGTRLTVT.